What follows are 21 T cell receptor beta chains derived from one specimen sequenced in a study of cytomegalovirus exposure and HLA in healthy donors. Produced via immunoSEQ multiplex PCR; TCRdb's table is partial and in-frame only. The data show some 190,000 clones, about nine tenths seen once. Sequences were obtained from PBMCs. Every receptor here comes from a man aged 25 to 40 in good health and CMV-seropositive.

This clone was recorded only once. This chain uses TRBV7-2 with TRBJ1-6; D remains ambiguous. The ends were cut back, 2 bases at V and 6 bases at J, with 8 bases in the middle. The length of the CDR3 is 14 residues. The germline V gene encodes CDR1 SGHTA and CDR2 FQGNSA. CDR3 amino acids: CASSLYPVNSPLHF. CDR3 bases: TGTGCCAGCAGCTTATACCCTGTTAATTCACCCCTCCACTTT. Filled out from reference TRBV7-2 and TRBJ1-6, the complete variable domain reads GAGVSQSPSNKVTEKGKDVELRCDPISGHTALYWYRQSLGQGLEFLIYFQGNSAPDKSGLPSDRFSAERTGGSVSTLTIQRTQQEDSAVYLCASSLYPVNSPLHFGNGTRLTVT.

This chain joins TRBV27 and TRBJ2-1, with D uncertain. V was trimmed by 6 bases and J by 3 bases, leaving 9 bases between them. Germline V gives CDR1 MNHEY, CDR2 SMNVEV (reference sequence). The CDR3 has 13 amino acids. The CDR3 coding sequence is TGTGCCAGCAGCCCGACAAACTACAATGAGCAGTTCTTC. Protein: CASSPTNYNEQFF.

V is TRBV7-2 and J is TRBJ2-3; D not certain. The CDR3 totals 13 residues. Deletions cut 0 bases from V and 4 bases from J, with 5 bases between. Germline loops: CDR1 SGHTA, CDR2 FQGNSA. The CDR3 region is CASSLAPADTQYF. In nucleotides, the CDR3 is TGTGCCAGCAGCTTAGCCCCGGCAGATACGCAGTATTTT.

V and J are TRBV28 and TRBJ1-5; D is uncertain. Trimming took 5 bases from V and 5 from J, leaving 16 bases between them. Germline V lookup: CDR1 MDHEN, CDR2 SYDVKM. This CDR3 comprises 15 residues. The CDR3 reads CASSPAPTSDQPQHF. The CDR3, as DNA: TGTGCCAGCAGTCCCGCCCCCACAAGCGATCAGCCCCAGCATTTT.

The V gene is TRBV6-6, the J gene TRBJ2-7, with D perhaps matching TRBD1 (5 bases). Trimming left V 6 bases short and J 2 bases short, with 8 bases between. CDR1 MNHNY and CDR2 SVGAGI come from the germline V gene (reference sequence). The CDR3 covers 12 residues. CDR3 coding DNA: TGTGCCAGCAGGGGGCAGACCTACGAGCAGTACTTC. It yields the protein CASRGQTYEQYF.

The chain joins TRBV7-9 to TRBJ2-7; a weak D match, TRBD1 (5 bases). V was shortened by 5 bases and J by 5 bases, with 10 bases between the two germline ends. Germline lookup yields CDR1 SEHNR and CDR2 FQNEAQ (reference sequence). This CDR3 is built from 12 residues. CDR3 sequence reads: CASSPQTDEQYF. DNA for the CDR3: TGTGCCAGCAGCCCGCAGACAGACGAGCAGTACTTC.

The chain employs TRBV7-7 and TRBJ2-3; TRBD2 might be the D (6 bases). Germline V gene lookup returns CDR1 SSHAT and CDR2 FNYEAQ (reference sequence). The CDR3 runs to 13 residues. CDR3 sequence reads: CASGGLRTDTQYF. DNA for the CDR3: TGTGCTAGTGGAGGGCTTAGGACAGATACGCAGTATTTT.

The chain is built from TRBV7-6 and TRBJ2-7; 9 bases map to TRBD2. Germline CDR1 is SGHVS and CDR2 is FNYEAQ. This CDR3 region has 15 residues. Unmatched junction bases numbered 7, after V lost 5 bases and J lost 2 bases. CDR3 residues: CASSPGGGGAYEQYF. The CDR3 nucleotides are TGTGCCAGCAGCCCAGGAGGCGGGGGGGCCTACGAGCAGTACTTC.

V usage is TRBV11-3 and J usage is TRBJ1-1; D gene ambiguous. Per the germline V gene, CDR1 is SGHNT and CDR2 is YENEEA. The V gene lost 3 bases and the J gene lost 5 bases, with 10 bases spanning the gap. The CDR3 runs 13 residues. The CDR3 region is CASSLEGGTEAFF. CDR3 DNA sequence: TGTGCCAGCAGCTTGGAGGGAGGGACTGAAGCTTTCTTT.

A single count supports this clone. The chain employs TRBV27 and TRBJ2-1, with 7 nucleotides matching TRBD2. The CDR3 is made up of 15 amino acids. The ends lost 2 bases at V and 9 bases at J; junction bases unmatched: 10. The germline CDR1 and CDR2 sequences are MNHEY and SMNVEV (reference sequence). The CDR3 coding sequence is TGTGCCAGCAGTTTAGGGCTAGCGGCAAGTGGTGAGCAGTTCTTC. This translates into CASSLGLAASGEQFF.

The chain employs TRBV5-1 and TRBJ1-1; D unclear. CDR1 and CDR2 (germline): SGHRS, YFSETQ. Trimming left V 2 bases short and J 0 bases short, with 8 bases between. The CDR3 extends over 14 amino acids. The CDR3 protein is CASSFTRVNTEAFF. CDR3 in DNA: TGCGCCAGCAGCTTTACTCGGGTGAACACTGAAGCTTTCTTT.

The rearrangement uses TRBV4-1 and TRBJ2-7; no firm D call. The CDR3 is 14 amino acids. The V end lost 2 bases, the J end lost 0 bases, and 8 bases lay between the germline ends. Germline CDR1 is MGHRA and CDR2 is YSYEKL. CDR3 in DNA: TGCGCCAGCAGCCAACCGACACTCTCCTACGAGCAGTACTTC. It encodes CASSQPTLSYEQYF.

This clone appeared a single time. The V and J genes are TRBV29-1 and TRBJ1-2; D unresolved. Germline CDR1 reads SQVTM; CDR2 reads ANQGSEA. Between the trimmed V and J ends, which lost 4 bases and 1 base, there was a span of 10 bases. The CDR3 covers 13 residues. CDR3 protein: CSVGLRDNYGYTF. The CDR3, as DNA: TGCAGCGTTGGACTTAGGGATAACTATGGCTACACCTTC.

This chain joins TRBV27 and TRBJ2-3; the match to TRBD2 covers 7 bases. The ends lost 8 bases at V and 3 bases at J; junction bases unmatched: 5. The V gene's germline CDR1 is MNHEY and CDR2 SMNVEV (reference sequence). CDR3 length: 13 residues. CDR3 in DNA: TGTGCCAGCGTTGGGGAGGGAACAGATACGCAGTATTTT. It yields the protein CASVGEGTDTQYF.

This chain uses TRBV19 with TRBJ1-1; a possible D gene is TRBD1 (5 bases). CDR1 LNHDA and CDR2 SQIVND come from the germline V gene (reference sequence). The ends were cut back, 5 bases at V and 0 bases at J, with 10 bases in the middle. This CDR3 is 14 amino acids long. The CDR3 DNA follows: TGTGCCAGTAGTCAGGGTTTGATGAACACTGAAGCTTTCTTT. It encodes CASSQGLMNTEAFF.

This sequence joins TRBV7-9 and TRBJ1-6; the D gene is possibly TRBD1 (5 bases). V was clipped by 10 bases and J by 7 bases, with 17 bases between them. CDR3 length: 14 residues. Germline CDR1 is SEHNR and CDR2 is FQNEAQ (reference sequence). In DNA, the CDR3 is TGTGCCACCCGGGGGACGGGGGTAAATTCACCCCTCCACTTT. Translation: CATRGTGVNSPLHF.

The chain has TRBV4-1 and TRBJ1-4; possible D gene TRBD1, 5 bases. CDR1 and CDR2 from the germline V gene are MGHRA and YSYEKL. This CDR3 has 16 amino acids. The ends were cut back, 0 bases at V and 7 bases at J, with 15 bases in the middle. The DNA for the CDR3 is TGCGCCAGCAGCCAAGATCTTGAGCAGGGACTTGAAAAACTGTTTTTT. Its translation: CASSQDLEQGLEKLFF.

In its sample, this clone was seen a few times. The chain couples TRBV6-5 to TRBJ1-2; a possible D gene is TRBD1 (6 bases). The V gene lost 7 bases and the J gene lost 3 bases, with 15 bases spanning the gap. CDR1 is MNHEY, CDR2 SVGAGI, per germline. This CDR3 has 14 amino acids. Here the CDR3 reads CASTDSPVHYGYTF. The CDR3 nucleotides read TGTGCCAGCACGGACAGCCCGGTCCACTATGGCTACACCTTC.

The chain recombines TRBV18 with TRBJ2-1; possibly TRBD2 for D (6 bases). The CDR3 sequence is 16 residues long. Germline CDR1 and CDR2: KGHSH and LQKENI. Trimming took 2 bases from V and 0 from J, leaving 11 bases between them. The CDR3 sequence: CASSPLRDFSYNEQFF. CDR3 nucleotides: TGTGCCAGCTCACCATTAAGGGACTTCTCCTACAATGAGCAGTTCTTC.

The sample holds one count of this clone. CDR3 in amino acids: CASSWVPLSWGNNEQFF. The CDR3 coding sequence is TGTGCCAGCAGTTGGGTCCCCCTAAGCTGGGGGAACAATGAGCAGTTCTTC. The chain uses TRBV27 and TRBJ2-1; either TRBD1 or TRBD2 may fit D (5 bases each). CDR1 and CDR2 (germline): MNHEY, SMNVEV (reference sequence). V lost 4 bases to trimming and J lost 5 bases, with 21 bases between them. The CDR3 has 17 residues.

The V gene is TRBV28, the J gene TRBJ2-7, with TRBD1 identical over 7 bases. This CDR3 is built from 15 residues. The germline CDR1 and CDR2 sequences are MDHEN and SYDVKM. Trimming at V came to 1 base and at J to 4 bases, leaving 7 bases not matched to a gene. CDR3 bases: TGTGCCAGCAGTTTATACAGGGGCTCCTCTTACGAGCAGTACTTC. Its protein is CASSLYRGSSYEQYF.